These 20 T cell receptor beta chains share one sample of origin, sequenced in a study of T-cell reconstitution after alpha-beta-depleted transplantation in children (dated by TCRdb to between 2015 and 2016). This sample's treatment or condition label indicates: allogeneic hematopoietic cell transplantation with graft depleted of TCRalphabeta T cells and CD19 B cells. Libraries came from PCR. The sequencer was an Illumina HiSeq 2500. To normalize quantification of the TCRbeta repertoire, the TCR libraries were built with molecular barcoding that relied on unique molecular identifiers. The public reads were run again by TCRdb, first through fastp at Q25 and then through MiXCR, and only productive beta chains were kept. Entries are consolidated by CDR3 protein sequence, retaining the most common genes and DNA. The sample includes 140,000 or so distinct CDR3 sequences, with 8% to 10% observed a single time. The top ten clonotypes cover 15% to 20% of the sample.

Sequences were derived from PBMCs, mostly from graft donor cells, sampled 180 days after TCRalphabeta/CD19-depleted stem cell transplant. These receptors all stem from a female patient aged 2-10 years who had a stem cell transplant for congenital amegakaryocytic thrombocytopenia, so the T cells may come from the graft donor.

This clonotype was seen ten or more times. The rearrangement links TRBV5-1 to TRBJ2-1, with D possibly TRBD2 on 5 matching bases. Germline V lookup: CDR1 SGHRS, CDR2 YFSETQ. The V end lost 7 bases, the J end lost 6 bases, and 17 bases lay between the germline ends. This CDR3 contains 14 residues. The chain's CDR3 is CASQGQVASNEQFF. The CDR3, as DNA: TGCGCCAGCCAAGGGCAAGTAGCGTCCAATGAGCAGTTCTTC. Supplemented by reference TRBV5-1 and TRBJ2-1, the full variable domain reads KAGVTQTPRYLIKTRGQQVTLSCSPISGHRSVSWYQQTPGQGLQFLFEYFSETQRNKGNFPGRFSGRQFSNSRSEMNVSTLELGDSALYLCASQGQVASNEQFFGPGTRLTVL.

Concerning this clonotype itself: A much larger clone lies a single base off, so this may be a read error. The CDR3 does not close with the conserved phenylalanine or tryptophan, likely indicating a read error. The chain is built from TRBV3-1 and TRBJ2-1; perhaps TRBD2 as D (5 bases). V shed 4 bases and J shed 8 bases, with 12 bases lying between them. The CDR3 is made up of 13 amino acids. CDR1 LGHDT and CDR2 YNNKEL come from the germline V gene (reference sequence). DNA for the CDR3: TGTGCCAGCAGCCGATATTTGGACTATGAGCAGTTCTCC. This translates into CASSRYLDYEQFS.

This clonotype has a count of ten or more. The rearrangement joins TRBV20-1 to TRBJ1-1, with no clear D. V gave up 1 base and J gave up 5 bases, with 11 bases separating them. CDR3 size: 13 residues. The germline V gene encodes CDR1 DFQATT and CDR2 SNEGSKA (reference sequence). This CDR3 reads CSARGGPRTEAFF. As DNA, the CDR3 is TGCAGTGCTAGAGGCGGGCCCAGAACTGAAGCTTTCTTT.

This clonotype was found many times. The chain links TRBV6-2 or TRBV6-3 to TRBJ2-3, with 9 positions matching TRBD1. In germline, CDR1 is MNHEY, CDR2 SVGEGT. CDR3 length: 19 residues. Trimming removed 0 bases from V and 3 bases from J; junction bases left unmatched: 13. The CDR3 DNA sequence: TGTGCCAGCAGTTACTCGATCTCCGCCCACAGGGGGCCGACAGATACGCAGTATTTT. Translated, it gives CASSYSISAHRGPTDTQYF.

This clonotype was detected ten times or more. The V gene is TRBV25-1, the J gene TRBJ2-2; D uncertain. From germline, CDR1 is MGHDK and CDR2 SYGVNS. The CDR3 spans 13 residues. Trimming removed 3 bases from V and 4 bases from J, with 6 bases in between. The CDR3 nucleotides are TGTGCCAGCAGTGAGGGCATCACCGGGGAGCTGTTTTTT. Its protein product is CASSEGITGELFF.

The CDR3: CASSLTGTGDSPLHF. The CDR3, as DNA: TGCGCCAGCAGCTTAACCGGGACAGGGGATTCACCCCTCCACTTT. The chain combines TRBV5-1 with TRBJ1-6; 10 bases align to TRBD1. This CDR3 is 15 amino acids long. Trimming took 2 bases from V and 8 from J; bases not matched to a gene: 4. Germline V gives CDR1 SGHRS, CDR2 YFSETQ.

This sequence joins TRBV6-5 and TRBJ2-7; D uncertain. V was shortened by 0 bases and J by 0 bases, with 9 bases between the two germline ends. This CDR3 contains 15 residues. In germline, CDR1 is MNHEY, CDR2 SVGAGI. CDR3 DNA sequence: TGTGCCAGCAGTTACTCCTGGTCAGGCTCCTACGAGCAGTACTTC. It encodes CASSYSWSGSYEQYF.

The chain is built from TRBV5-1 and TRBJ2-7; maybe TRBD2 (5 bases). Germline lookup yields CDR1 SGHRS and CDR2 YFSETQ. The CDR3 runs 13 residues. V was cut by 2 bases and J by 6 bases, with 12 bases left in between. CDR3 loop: CASSFRGWSEQYF. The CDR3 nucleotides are TGCGCCAGCAGCTTCCGGGGATGGAGCGAGCAGTACTTC.

The CDR3 DNA follows: TGTGCCAGTAGTATTCGCAGAGTCTATAGCAATCAGCCCCAGCATTTT. Its protein product is CASSIRRVYSNQPQHF. J is TRBJ1-5 and V is TRBV19; D call uncertain. Germline V CDR1 and CDR2: LNHDA, SQIVND (reference sequence). The CDR3 length is 16 residues. Trimming pared 3 bases from V and 0 bases from J, leaving 12 bases between.

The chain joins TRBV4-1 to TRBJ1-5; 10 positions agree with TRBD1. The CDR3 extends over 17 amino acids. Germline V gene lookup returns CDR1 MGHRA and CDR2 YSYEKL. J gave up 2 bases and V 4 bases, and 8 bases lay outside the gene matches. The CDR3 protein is CASSLGQGSGGNQPQHF. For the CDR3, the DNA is TGCGCCAGCAGCCTGGGACAGGGGAGTGGGGGCAATCAGCCCCAGCATTTT.

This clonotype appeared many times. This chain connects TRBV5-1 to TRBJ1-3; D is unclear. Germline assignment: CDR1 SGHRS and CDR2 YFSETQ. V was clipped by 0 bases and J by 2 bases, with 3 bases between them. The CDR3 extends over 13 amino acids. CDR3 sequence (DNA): TGCGCCAGCAGCTTGGGACCTGGAAACACCATATATTTT. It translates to CASSLGPGNTIYF.

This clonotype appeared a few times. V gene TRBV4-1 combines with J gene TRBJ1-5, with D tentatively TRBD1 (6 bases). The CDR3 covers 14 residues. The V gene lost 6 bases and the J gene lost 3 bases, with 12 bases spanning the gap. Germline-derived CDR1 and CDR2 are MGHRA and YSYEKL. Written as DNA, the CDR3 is TGCGCCAGCAGTTTCGGACAGTTCAATCAGCCCCAGCATTTT. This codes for CASSFGQFNQPQHF.

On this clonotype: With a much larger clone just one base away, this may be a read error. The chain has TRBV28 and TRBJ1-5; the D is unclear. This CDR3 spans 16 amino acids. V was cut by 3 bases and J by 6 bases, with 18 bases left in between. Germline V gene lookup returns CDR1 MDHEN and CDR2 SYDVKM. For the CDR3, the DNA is TGTGCCAGCAGTTTGTCGAGCTGGGGAGAATGTCAGCCCCAGCATTTT. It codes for CASSLSSWGECQPQHF. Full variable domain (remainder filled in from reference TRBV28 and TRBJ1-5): DVKVTQSSRYLVKRTGEKVFLECVQDMDHENMFWYRQDPGLGLRLIYFSYDVKMKEKGDIPEGYSVSREKKERFSLILESASTNQTSMYLCASSLSSWGECQPQHFGDGTRLSIL.

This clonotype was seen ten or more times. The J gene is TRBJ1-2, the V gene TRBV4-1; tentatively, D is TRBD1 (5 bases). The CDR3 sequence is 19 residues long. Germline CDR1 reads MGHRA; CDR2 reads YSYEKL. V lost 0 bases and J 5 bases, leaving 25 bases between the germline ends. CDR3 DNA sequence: TGCGCCAGCAGCCAAGATCGGGTTGGGGCGTTGGGTCCGAGATATGGCTACACCTTC. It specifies CASSQDRVGALGPRYGYTF.

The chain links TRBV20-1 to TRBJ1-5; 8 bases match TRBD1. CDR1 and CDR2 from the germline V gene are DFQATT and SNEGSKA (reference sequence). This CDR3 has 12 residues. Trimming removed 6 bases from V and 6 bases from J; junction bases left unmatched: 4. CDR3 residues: CSAGTGGQPQHF. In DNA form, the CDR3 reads TGCAGTGCCGGTACAGGGGGTCAGCCCCAGCATTTT.

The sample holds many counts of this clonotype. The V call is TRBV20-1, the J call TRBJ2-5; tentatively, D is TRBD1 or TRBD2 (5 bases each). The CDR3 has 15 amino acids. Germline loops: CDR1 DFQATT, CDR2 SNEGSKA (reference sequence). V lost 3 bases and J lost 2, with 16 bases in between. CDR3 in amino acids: CSARGTPEGQETQYF. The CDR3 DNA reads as TGCAGTGCTAGGGGCACGCCCGAGGGGCAAGAGACCCAGTACTTC.

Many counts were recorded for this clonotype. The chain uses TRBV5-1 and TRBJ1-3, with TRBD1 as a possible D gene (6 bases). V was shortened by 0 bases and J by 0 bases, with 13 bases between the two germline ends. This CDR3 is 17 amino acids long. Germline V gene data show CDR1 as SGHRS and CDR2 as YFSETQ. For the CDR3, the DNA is TGCGCCAGCAGCTTGGTTTGGGGGGGCCTCTCTGGAAACACCATATATTTT. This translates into CASSLVWGGLSGNTIYF.

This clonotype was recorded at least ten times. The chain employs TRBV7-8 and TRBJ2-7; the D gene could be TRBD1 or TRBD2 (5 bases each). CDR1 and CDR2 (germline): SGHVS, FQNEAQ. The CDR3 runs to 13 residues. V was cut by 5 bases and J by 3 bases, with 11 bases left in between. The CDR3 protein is CASSRGTHYEQYF. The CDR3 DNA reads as TGTGCCAGCAGCCGAGGGACCCACTACGAGCAGTACTTC.

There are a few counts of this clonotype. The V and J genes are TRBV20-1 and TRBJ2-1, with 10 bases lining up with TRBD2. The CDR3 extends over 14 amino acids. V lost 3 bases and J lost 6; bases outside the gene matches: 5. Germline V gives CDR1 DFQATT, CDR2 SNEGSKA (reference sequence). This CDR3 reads CSASPGLAVNEQFF. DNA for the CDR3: TGCAGTGCTAGTCCCGGACTAGCGGTCAATGAGCAGTTCTTC.

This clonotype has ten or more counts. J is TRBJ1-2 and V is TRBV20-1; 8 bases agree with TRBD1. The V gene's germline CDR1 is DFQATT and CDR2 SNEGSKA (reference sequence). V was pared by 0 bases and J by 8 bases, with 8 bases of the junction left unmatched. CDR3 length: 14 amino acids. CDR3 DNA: TGCAGTGCTAGAGATCCGCAGGGGGCTAACGGCTACACCTTC. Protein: CSARDPQGANGYTF.